This T cell receptor (beta chain) came from a study of technical replicates of blood from several donors. Only a few counts were recorded for this clone. The data were produced by immunoSEQ multiplex PCR, yet TCRdb's version contains in-frame clones alone and is incomplete. This table holds roughly 65,000 clones, about 90% found once. V trimming: 2 bases; J trimming: 8 bases; junction bases outside the gene matches: 5. The CDR3 extends over 14 amino acids. The germline V gene has CDR1 SGDLS and CDR2 YYNGEE. The sequenced sample was PBMCs. The rearrangement uses TRBV9 and TRBJ2-1; 9 bases match TRBD2. This TCR came from a human donor in good health. Some clones in this sample may be carry-over from other donors' samples. The CDR3 nucleotides are TGTGCCAGCAGCGTCGCCGGGACTAGCTATGAGCAGTTCTTC. This translates into CASSVAGTSYEQFF. Variable domain in full (rest from reference TRBV9 and TRBJ2-1): DSGVTQTPKHLITATGQRVTLRCSPRSGDLSVYWYQQSLDQGLQFLIQYYNGEERAKGNILERFSAQQFPDLHSELNLSSLELGDSALYFCASSVAGTSYEQFFGPGTRLTVL.